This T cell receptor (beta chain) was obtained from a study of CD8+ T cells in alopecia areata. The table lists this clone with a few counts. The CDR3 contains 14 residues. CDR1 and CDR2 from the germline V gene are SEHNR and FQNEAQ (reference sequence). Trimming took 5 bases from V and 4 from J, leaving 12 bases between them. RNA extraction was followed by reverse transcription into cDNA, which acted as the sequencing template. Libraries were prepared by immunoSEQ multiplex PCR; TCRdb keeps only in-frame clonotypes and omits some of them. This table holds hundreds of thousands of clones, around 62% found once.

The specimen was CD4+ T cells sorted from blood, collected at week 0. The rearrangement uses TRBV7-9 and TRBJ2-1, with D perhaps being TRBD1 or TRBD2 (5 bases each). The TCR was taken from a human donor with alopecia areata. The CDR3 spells CASSPGAGYNEQFF. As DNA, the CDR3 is TGTGCCAGCAGCCCTGGGGCGGGTTACAATGAGCAGTTCTTC.